These 14 T cell receptor beta chains were sequenced from one sample in a study of blood T cell repertoires in COVID-19 (dated by TCRdb to 2020 to 2022). The library was obtained by the immunoSEQ multiplex PCR assay. Drawn from immuneACCESS, this table holds only the in-frame rearrangements with V and J called that TCRdb kept. Clones are partly lost; checked studies trace under half to an unresolved V gene and leave the rest unexplained. For this sample there are about 150,000 clones; 82% appear just once. Of the sample, roughly 15% falls within the top ten clones. Sequencing was carried out using peripheral blood. Every receptor here comes from a human donor with acute or convalescent COVID-19. The donor label of this sample is uncertain.

The rearrangement uses TRBV11-2 and TRBJ2-2; D might be TRBD1 (6 bases). The CDR3 consists of 11 residues. Germline lookup yields CDR1 SGHAT and CDR2 FQNNGV. Trimming pared 11 bases from V and 6 bases from J, leaving 10 bases between. In DNA form, the CDR3 reads TGTGCCGCAGGGGCCTCCGGGGAGCTGTTTTTT. It specifies CAAGASGELFF.

The genes are TRBV19 and TRBJ2-5; 7 nucleotides match TRBD1. CDR1 and CDR2 from the germline V gene are LNHDA and SQIVND (reference sequence). V shed 1 base, J shed 4 bases, and the junction held 6 bases outside the gene matches. There are 15 residues in the CDR3. The CDR3: CASSIGSGTAETQYF. In DNA form, the CDR3 reads TGTGCCAGTAGTATAGGGTCTGGGACAGCAGAGACCCAGTACTTC. The variable domain in full, completed from reference TRBV19 and TRBJ2-5, reads DGGITQSPKYLFRKEGQNVTLSCEQNLNHDAMYWYRQDPGQGLRLIYYSQIVNDFQKGDIAEGYSVSREKKESFPLTVTSAQKNPTAFYLCASSIGSGTAETQYFGPGTRLLVL.

CDR3 sequence: CASSLEGQGYSGANVLTF. Written as DNA, the CDR3 is TGTGCCAGCAGCTTGGAGGGACAGGGATACTCTGGGGCCAACGTCCTGACTTTC. The chain combines TRBV5-8 with TRBJ2-6; 9 bases align to TRBD1. The germline V gene encodes CDR1 SGHTS and CDR2 YDEGEE. V dropped 0 bases and J dropped 0; count of bases not matched to a gene: 4. The CDR3 spans 18 residues.

The chain has TRBV6-5 and TRBJ1-1; 7 nucleotides line up with TRBD1. Trimming at V came to 9 bases and at J to 3 bases, leaving 7 bases not matched to a gene. Germline V lookup: CDR1 MNHEY, CDR2 SVGAGI. This CDR3 comprises 13 residues. This CDR3 is CASTRDRDTEAFF. Written as DNA, the CDR3 is TGTGCCAGTACGAGGGACAGAGACACTGAAGCTTTCTTT.

The CDR3 reads CASSSGTGGKEKLFF. Here the CDR3 DNA reads TGTGCCAGCAGCTCCGGGACAGGGGGCAAGGAAAAACTGTTTTTT. The chain has TRBV7-9 and TRBJ1-4; TRBD1 aligns across 12 bases. The length of the CDR3 is 15 residues. Trimming cost V 4 bases and J 8 bases; bases outside gene matches: 5. Germline V gene data show CDR1 as SEHNR and CDR2 as FQNEAQ (reference sequence).

The rearrangement links TRBV19 to TRBJ1-6; D remains ambiguous. V was cut by 6 bases and J by 7 bases, with 10 bases left in between. CDR1 is LNHDA, CDR2 SQIVND, per germline (reference sequence). CDR3 length: 13 residues. The CDR3 nucleotides read TGTGCCAGTAGACTCATCGAGAATTCACCCCTCCACTTT. The encoded protein is CASRLIENSPLHF.

V and J are TRBV3-1 (or the pseudogene TRBV3-2) and TRBJ2-3; TRBD2 matches 10 bases. Trimming removed 2 bases from V and 1 base from J; junction bases left unmatched: 3. This CDR3 comprises 16 residues. In germline, CDR1 is LGHDT, CDR2 YNNKEL (reference sequence). CDR3 in DNA: TGTGCCAGCAGCCAACCAGCGGGGGGGGGCACAGATACGCAGTATTTT. Its translation is CASSQPAGGGTDTQYF.

The chain is built from TRBV5-1 and TRBJ2-5; D is perhaps TRBD2 (6 bases). The germline V gene has CDR1 SGHRS and CDR2 YFSETQ. This CDR3 region has 14 residues. Trimming stripped 4 bases from V and 2 bases from J, with 12 bases between. CDR3 sequence reads: CASSPTGGQETQYF. The CDR3 DNA sequence: TGCGCCAGCAGCCCGACCGGGGGACAAGAGACCCAGTACTTC.

The sample holds many counts of this clone. The chain joins TRBV7-8 to TRBJ1-6, with 7 bases aligning to TRBD1. The CDR3 length is 19 residues. J was trimmed by 0 bases and V by 0 bases; bases with no gene match: 8. CDR1 is SGHVS and CDR2 is FQNEAQ in the germline V gene. CDR3 loop: CASSLAVTGKGSYNSPLHF. In DNA, the CDR3 is TGTGCCAGCAGCTTAGCGGTGACAGGGAAAGGCTCCTATAATTCACCCCTCCACTTT. Combining the CDR3 with reference TRBV7-8 and TRBJ1-6 gives the whole variable domain GAGVSQSPRYKVAKRGQDVALRCDPISGHVSLFWYQQALGQGPEFLTYFQNEAQLDKSGLPSDRFFAERPEGSVSTLKIQRTQQEDSAVYLCASSLAVTGKGSYNSPLHFGNGTRLTVT.

CDR3: CSVGQGWNEQFF. In nucleotides, the CDR3 is TGCAGCGTTGGGCAGGGGTGGAATGAGCAGTTCTTC. V and J are TRBV29-1 and TRBJ2-1, with D perhaps matching TRBD1 (6 bases). The CDR3 runs 12 residues. Trimming removed 4 bases at V and 7 bases at J, with 11 bases between. Looked up from germline, CDR1 is SQVTM and CDR2 is ANQGSEA.

DNA for the CDR3: TGCGCCAGCAGCTCCGGAGGGGGCAGGACCGGGGAGCTGTTTTTT. As protein: CASSSGGGRTGELFF. The chain combines TRBV5-1 with TRBJ2-2, with D possibly matching TRBD1 (7 bases). Trimming shortened V by 3 bases and J by 5 bases, and 14 bases separated the two germline ends. CDR1 and CDR2 (germline): SGHRS, YFSETQ. The CDR3 sequence is 15 residues long.

The V gene is TRBV6-2 or TRBV6-3, the J gene TRBJ1-1; D is perhaps TRBD1 (6 bases). Germline CDR1 MNHEY, CDR2 SVGEGT. CDR3 size: 19 residues. The V end was cut by 0 bases, the J end by 0 bases, with 20 bases between. Written as DNA, the CDR3 is TGTGCCAGCAGTTACTCGACCAGCAGGGGACGCTCCATGAACACTGAAGCTTTCTTT. It encodes CASSYSTSRGRSMNTEAFF.

CDR3 nucleotides: TGTGCCTGGAGTGGCCCCGGGACAGGCTATTCACCCCTCCACTTT. Residues: CAWSGPGTGYSPLHF. The genes are TRBV30 and TRBJ1-6, with 8 nucleotides matching TRBD1. Trimming at V came to 1 base and at J to 8 bases, leaving 7 bases not matched to a gene. The CDR3 loop spans 15 amino acids. The germline V gene encodes CDR1 GTSNPN and CDR2 SVGIG (reference sequence).

V and J are TRBV5-1 and TRBJ2-2; D might be TRBD1 (6 bases). In germline, CDR1 is SGHRS, CDR2 YFSETQ. CDR3 length: 16 residues. Trimming left V 4 bases short and J 5 bases short, with 18 bases between. As DNA, the CDR3 is TGCGCCAGCAGCCTCAAACAGGGTGTAGGTACCGGGGAGCTGTTTTTT. Its protein is CASSLKQGVGTGELFF.